The sample holds one count of the clone carrying this T cell receptor (beta chain). This sample stems from a study of pediatric ulcerative colitis. Germline CDR1 reads MGHRA; CDR2 reads YSYEKL. The CDR3 loop spans 17 amino acids. Trimming removed 0 bases at V and 6 bases at J, with 19 bases between. TCRdb's copy holds only in-frame clones and misses some; the assay was immunoSEQ multiplex PCR. The data hold about 15,000 clones, with about 87% observed a single time. The sequencing input was blood. This TCR was recovered from a boy younger than 18 with moderate ulcerative colitis. V is TRBV4-1 and J is TRBJ2-3, with D possibly being TRBD1 (5 bases). The CDR3 sequence: CASSQEGLVGVIDTQYF. The CDR3 region has the DNA TGCGCCAGCAGCCAAGAGGGGTTGGTAGGGGTCATTGATACGCAGTATTTT.